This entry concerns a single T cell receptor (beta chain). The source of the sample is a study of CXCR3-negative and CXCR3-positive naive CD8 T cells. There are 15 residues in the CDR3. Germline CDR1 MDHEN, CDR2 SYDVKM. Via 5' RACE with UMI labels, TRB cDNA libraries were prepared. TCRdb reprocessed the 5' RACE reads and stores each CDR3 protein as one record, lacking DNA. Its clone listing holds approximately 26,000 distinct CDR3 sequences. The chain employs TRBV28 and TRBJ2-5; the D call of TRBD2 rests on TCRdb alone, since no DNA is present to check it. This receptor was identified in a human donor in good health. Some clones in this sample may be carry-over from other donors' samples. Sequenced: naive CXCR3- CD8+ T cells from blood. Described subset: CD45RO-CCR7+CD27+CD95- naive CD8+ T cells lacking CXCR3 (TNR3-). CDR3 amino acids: CASSHRTLYQETQYF. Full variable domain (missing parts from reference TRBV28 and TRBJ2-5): DVKVTQSSRYLVKRTGEKVFLECVQDMDHENMFWYRQDPGLGLRLIYFSYDVKMKEKGDIPEGYSVSREKKERFSLILESASTNQTSMYLCASSHRTLYQETQYFGPGTRLLVL.